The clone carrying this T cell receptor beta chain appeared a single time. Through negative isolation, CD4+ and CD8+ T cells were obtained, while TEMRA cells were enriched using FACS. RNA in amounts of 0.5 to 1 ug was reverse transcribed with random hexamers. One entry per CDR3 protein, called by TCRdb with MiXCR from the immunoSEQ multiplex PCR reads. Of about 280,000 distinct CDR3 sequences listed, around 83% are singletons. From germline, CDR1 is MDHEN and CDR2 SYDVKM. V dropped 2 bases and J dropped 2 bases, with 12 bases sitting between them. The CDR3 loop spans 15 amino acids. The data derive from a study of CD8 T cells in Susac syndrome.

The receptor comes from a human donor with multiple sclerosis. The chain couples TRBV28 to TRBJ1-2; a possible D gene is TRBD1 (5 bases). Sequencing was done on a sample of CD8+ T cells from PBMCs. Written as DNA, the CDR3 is TGTGCCAGCAGTTTAAGGGCAGGGCTCAACTATGGCTACACCTTC. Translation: CASSLRAGLNYGYTF.